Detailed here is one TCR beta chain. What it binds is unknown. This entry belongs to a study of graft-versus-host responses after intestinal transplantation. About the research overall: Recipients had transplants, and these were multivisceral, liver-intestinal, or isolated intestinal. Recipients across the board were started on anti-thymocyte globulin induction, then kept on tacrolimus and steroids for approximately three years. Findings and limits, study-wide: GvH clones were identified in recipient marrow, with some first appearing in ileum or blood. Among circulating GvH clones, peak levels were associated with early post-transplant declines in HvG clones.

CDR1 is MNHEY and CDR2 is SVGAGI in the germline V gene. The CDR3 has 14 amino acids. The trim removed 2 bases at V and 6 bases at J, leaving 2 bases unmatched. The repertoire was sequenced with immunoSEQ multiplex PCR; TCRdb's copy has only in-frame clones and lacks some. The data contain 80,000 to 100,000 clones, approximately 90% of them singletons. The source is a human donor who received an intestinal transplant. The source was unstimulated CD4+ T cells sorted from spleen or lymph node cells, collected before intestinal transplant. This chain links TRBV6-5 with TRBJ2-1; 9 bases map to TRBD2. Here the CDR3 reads CASSYQLAGNEQFF. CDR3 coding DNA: TGTGCCAGCAGTTACCAACTAGCGGGCAATGAGCAGTTCTTC.